The rows below give T cell receptor beta chains drawn from one sample of a study of tumour-infiltrating T cells in Burkitt lymphoma. The protocol was immunoSEQ multiplex PCR, while the TCRdb copy is restricted to in-frame clones and leaves out a portion. The sample holds about 50,000 clones; around 31% are singletons and the top ten take roughly 2.6%. Sequenced sample: tumor tissue. The receptors derive from a human donor with Burkitt lymphoma. Both conserved end residues are part of each CDR3. The order of the fields is clone size, J gene, D gene, V gene, CDR3 DNA, CDR3 protein. The D gene is left open where the match is weak. Clone size is stated in some rows and not others, as once, few, many or a class when expanded.

few | TRBJ2-5 | NA | TRBV19 | TGTGCCAGTAGTATAGATCGGAACCCAGGCCGAGAGACCCAGTACTTC | CASSIDRNPGRETQYF
NA | TRBJ1-3 | NA | TRBV9 | TGTGCCAGCAGCGTAGGTTCCTCTGGAAACACCATATATTTT | CASSVGSSGNTIYF
NA | TRBJ1-1 | TRBD1 | TRBV5-5 | TGTGCCAGCAGCTCTATAGGACAGGGTGGGAACACTGAAGCTTTCTTT | CASSSIGQGGNTEAFF
few | TRBJ2-7 | TRBD1 | TRBV9 | TGTGCCAGCGCCGGGACAGGCTCCTACGAGCAGTACTTC | CASAGTGSYEQYF
few | TRBJ1-1 | TRBD1 | TRBV11-2 | TGTGCCAGCAGCTTTTTCCCCGGAGGGGGCGAGGAGGAAGCTTTCTTT | CASSFFPGGGEEEAFF
NA | TRBJ2-4 | NA | TRBV2 | TGTGCCAGCAGGAGGGGGGGGACCCCGGGACAAGCCAAAAACATTCAGTACTTC | CASRRGGTPGQAKNIQYF
NA | TRBJ1-6 | NA | TRBV19 | TGTGCCAGTAGTACGGAGTCTCGCTCACCCCTCCACTTT | CASSTESRSPLHF
NA | TRBJ2-2 | TRBD1 | TRBV6-5 | TGTGCCAGCAGTTACCAGGGACAGGGGTTATCCGGGGAGCTGTTTTTT | CASSYQGQGLSGELFF
NA | TRBJ2-7 | TRBD1 | TRBV7-6 | TGTGCCAGCAGCCCCGGGACAGGGGGTTCTTCCTACGAGCAGTACTTC | CASSPGTGGSSYEQYF
NA | TRBJ2-7 | TRBD2 | TRBV19 | TGTGCCAGTAGTGACCGTAGACTAGCGGGGAGTGAGCAGTACTTC | CASSDRRLAGSEQYF
once | TRBJ1-1 | NA | TRBV11-2 | TGTGCCAGCAGCTTACTGAACACTGAAGCTTTCTTT | CASSLLNTEAFF
NA | TRBJ2-7 | TRBD2 | TRBV2 | TGTGCCAGCAAAGGACTAGCGGGGGGCCGGGGCTTC | CASKGLAGGRGF
NA | TRBJ1-2 | NA | TRBV21-1 | TGTGCCAGCAGCATAGTGGGGGGCTACACCTTC | CASSIVGGYTF
NA | TRBJ2-3 | TRBD2 | TRBV11-2 | TGTGCCAGCAGCTACACGGGGGGGATGGACACAGATACGCAGTATTTT | CASSYTGGMDTDTQYF
NA | TRBJ1-1 | NA | TRBV27 | TGTGCCAGCAGTTTAAAGAGTCTTCCCTTATCTAAAGCTTTCTTT | CASSLKSLPLSKAFF
few | TRBJ1-6 | NA | TRBV27 | TGTGCCAGCAGTTGGGGGGGGATAGATTCACCCCTCCACTTT | CASSWGGIDSPLHF
few | TRBJ1-5 | NA | TRBV30 | TGTGCCTGGAGTATGGGGATGAAGCCCCAGCATTTT | CAWSMGMKPQHF
NA | TRBJ1-5 | NA | TRBV28 | TGTGCCAGCAGGGGGGGGGAGAGCAATCAGCCCCAGCATTTT | CASRGGESNQPQHF
NA | TRBJ1-2 | TRBD1 | TRBV6-5 | TGTGCCAGCAGTCGGGACAGGGAGGTCCATGGCTACACCTTC | CASSRDREVHGYTF